The 22 T cell receptor beta chains in this list originate from one sample, sequenced in a study of blood T cell repertoires in COVID-19. Here immunoSEQ multiplex PCR was the method, and the copy in TCRdb shows in-frame clones only, minus some. The data contain fewer than 70,000 clones, around 90% of them singletons. The source material was peripheral blood. Receptors were obtained from an elderly woman with active COVID-19.

This clone was recorded only once. Written as DNA, the CDR3 is TGCGCCAGCACCCGAGGGACAGGGGGCATTAACACTGAAGCTTTCTTT. Translation: CASTRGTGGINTEAFF. This rearrangement joins TRBV5-1 to TRBJ1-1, with 12 bases that match TRBD1. Germline V lookup: CDR1 SGHRS, CDR2 YFSETQ. With V trimmed by 6 bases and J by 2 bases, 8 bases remained unmatched. The CDR3 runs to 16 residues. Using reference TRBV5-1 and TRBJ1-1 for the parts outside the CDR3, the full variable domain is KAGVTQTPRYLIKTRGQQVTLSCSPISGHRSVSWYQQTPGQGLQFLFEYFSETQRNKGNFPGRFSGRQFSNSRSEMNVSTLELGDSALYLCASTRGTGGINTEAFFGQGTRLTVV.

The rearrangement links TRBV18 to TRBJ1-4; D ambiguous. The V gene lost 6 bases and the J gene lost 5 bases, with 19 bases spanning the gap. This CDR3 has 16 amino acids. CDR1 KGHSH and CDR2 LQKENI come from the germline V gene. The CDR3 region is CASSSQAADTNEKLFF. The DNA of the CDR3 is TGTGCCAGCTCGTCACAAGCAGCCGACACAAATGAAAAACTGTTTTTT.

CDR3 protein: CASRRVELFF. CDR3 DNA sequence: TGTGCCAGTAGACGGGTGGAGCTGTTTTTT. This sequence joins TRBV19 and TRBJ2-2, with D uncertain. This CDR3 has 10 residues. V was trimmed by 6 bases and J by 10 bases, leaving 6 bases between them. Germline CDR1 LNHDA, CDR2 SQIVND (reference sequence).

J is TRBJ2-5 and V is TRBV6-5; 9 bases agree with TRBD2. Germline V gives CDR1 MNHEY, CDR2 SVGAGI. V dropped 4 bases and J dropped 4; count of bases not matched to a gene: 7. The CDR3 runs 15 residues. The CDR3: CASSSASGTGETQYF. CDR3 DNA: TGTGCCAGCAGTTCGGCTAGCGGGACCGGAGAGACCCAGTACTTC.

The chain links TRBV5-1 to TRBJ1-4, with D possibly TRBD1 on 5 matching bases. The CDR3 sequence is 16 residues long. CDR1 is SGHRS, CDR2 YFSETQ, per germline. V lost 0 bases, J lost 0 bases, and 9 bases lay in between. Written as DNA, the CDR3 is TGCGCCAGCAGCTTGGGACCGACAGCAACTAATGAAAAACTGTTTTTT. This encodes CASSLGPTATNEKLFF.

The chain uses TRBV18 and TRBJ1-4; D is unclear. The CDR3 contains 15 residues. V was shortened by 6 bases and J by 8 bases, with 19 bases between the two germline ends. Germline CDR1 KGHSH, CDR2 LQKENI. CDR3 bases: TGTGCCAGCTCGCCCAGTTTCGGGGAGTGGGAAAAACTGTTTTTT. It translates to CASSPSFGEWEKLFF.

This clone was recorded once. This sequence joins TRBV29-1 and TRBJ1-1; 11 bases are a match to TRBD1. The CDR3 runs to 16 residues. Germline V lookup: CDR1 SQVTM, CDR2 ANQGSEA. The J segment lost 1 base and the V segment lost 6 bases, leaving 10 bases of the junction unmatched. CDR3 DNA: TGCAGCGTGGCCCCGGACAGGGGGCTAAGGAACACTGAAGCTTTCTTT. Translating gives CSVAPDRGLRNTEAFF.

V gene TRBV3-1 (or the pseudogene TRBV3-2) combines with J gene TRBJ2-7, with 8 positions matching TRBD2. The trim removed 0 bases at V and 1 base at J, leaving 5 bases unmatched. The germline V gene has CDR1 LGHDT and CDR2 YNNKEL (reference sequence). The CDR3 consists of 16 residues. The CDR3 DNA sequence: TGTGCCAGCAGCCAAGATAAACTAGCGGTTTCCTACGAGCAGTACTTC. Protein sequence: CASSQDKLAVSYEQYF.

This rearrangement joins TRBV5-1 to TRBJ2-6; 9 nucleotides match TRBD1. Germline V gene sequence: CDR1 SGHRS, CDR2 YFSETQ. The CDR3 is made up of 16 amino acids. After removal of 4 bases from V and 6 bases from J, the junction contained 8 bases not matched to a gene. The chain's CDR3 is CASSPATGGEANVLTF. The CDR3 nucleotides read TGCGCCAGCAGCCCAGCCACAGGGGGCGAGGCCAACGTCCTGACTTTC.

The chain combines TRBV5-8 with TRBJ2-7; 7 positions agree with TRBD2. The CDR3 has 16 amino acids. After removal of 0 bases from V and 3 bases from J, the junction contained 9 bases not matched to a gene. CDR1 and CDR2 from the germline V gene are SGHTS and YDEGEE. This CDR3 reads CASSLVGGGEGYEQYF. CDR3 sequence (DNA): TGTGCCAGCAGCTTGGTCGGTGGCGGGGAGGGCTACGAGCAGTACTTC.

This chain uses TRBV24-1 with TRBJ2-1, with 11 bases aligning to TRBD2. With 10 bases clipped from V and 5 bases from J, the junction kept 9 bases outside the gene matches. Per the germline V gene, CDR1 is KGHDR and CDR2 is SFDVKD. The CDR3 has 15 amino acids. The CDR3 protein is CATKEGTSGHNEQFF. The CDR3 DNA follows: TGTGCCACGAAGGAGGGGACTAGCGGCCACAATGAGCAGTTCTTC.

This sequence joins TRBV23-1 and TRBJ1-1; 7 bases align to TRBD1. TRBV23-1 is classed as an ORF, of uncertain function. V gave up 11 bases and J gave up 1 base; unmatched junction bases: 4. The CDR3 extends over 12 amino acids. The CDR3 coding sequence is TGCGCCTGGGGGACAGCGAACACTGAAGCTTTCTTT. Its protein product is CAWGTANTEAFF.

The chain links TRBV5-4 to TRBJ2-5; D gene uncertain. The CDR3 consists of 13 residues. The germline V gene encodes CDR1 SGHNT and CDR2 YYREEE (reference sequence). V lost 1 base, J lost 2 bases, and 6 bases lay in between. The CDR3 here is CASSLWQQETQYF. CDR3 DNA sequence: TGTGCCAGCAGCTTGTGGCAGCAAGAGACCCAGTACTTC.

The chain joins TRBV6-1 to TRBJ2-7, with TRBD2 matching over 14 bases. The CDR3 is 15 residues long. Losses at the gene ends were 2 bases for V and 5 bases for J; bases not matched to a gene: 2. The germline V gene has CDR1 MNHNS and CDR2 SASEGT. DNA of the CDR3: TGTGCCAGCAGTGAAAGACTAGCGGGAGGGGACGAGCAGTACTTC. Protein product: CASSERLAGGDEQYF.

V usage is TRBV3-1 (or the pseudogene TRBV3-2) and J usage is TRBJ1-4; 8 bases are shared with TRBD1. CDR1 is LGHDT and CDR2 is YNNKEL in the germline V gene (reference sequence). The V and J ends lost 2 bases and 8 bases, in that order; junction bases with no gene match: 4. The CDR3 contains 14 residues. Here the CDR3 DNA reads TGTGCCAGCAGCCAACCAGGGGGCGGCGAAAAACTGTTTTTT. Amino acid sequence: CASSQPGGGEKLFF.

V gene TRBV5-1 combines with J gene TRBJ1-5; 8 bases match TRBD1. V was pared by 1 base and J by 3 bases, with 3 bases of the junction left unmatched. The CDR3 runs to 15 residues. Germline V gene data show CDR1 as SGHRS and CDR2 as YFSETQ. CDR3 loop: CASSLRTGPNQPQHF. The DNA of the CDR3 is TGCGCCAGCAGCTTGAGGACAGGGCCCAATCAGCCCCAGCATTTT.

The chain links TRBV6-5 to TRBJ1-5; the D gene is possibly TRBD1 (6 bases). Trimming removed 5 bases at V and 0 bases at J, with 11 bases between. CDR3 size: 15 residues. Per germline, CDR1 MNHEY and CDR2 SVGAGI. DNA for the CDR3: TGTGCCAGCAGTACAGGGAAAGATAGCAATCAGCCCCAGCATTTT. This encodes CASSTGKDSNQPQHF.

DNA for the CDR3: TGCGCCAGCAGATCGGGCTCTGGAAACACCATATATTTT. Its translation: CASRSGSGNTIYF. The chain couples TRBV5-1 to TRBJ1-3, with no clear D. V was shortened by 5 bases and J by 0 bases, with 6 bases between the two germline ends. The CDR3 spans 13 residues. The germline V gene has CDR1 SGHRS and CDR2 YFSETQ.

This chain uses TRBV3-1 (or the pseudogene TRBV3-2) with TRBJ2-3; D call uncertain. CDR3 length: 14 amino acids. From germline, CDR1 is LGHDT and CDR2 YNNKEL (reference sequence). Trimming removed 1 base at V and 2 bases at J, with 7 bases between. Here the CDR3 DNA reads TGTGCCAGCAGCCAAGGGGCTTACACAGATACGCAGTATTTT. Translating gives CASSQGAYTDTQYF.

This chain joins TRBV3-1 (or the pseudogene TRBV3-2) and TRBJ2-3, with TRBD2 identical over 9 bases. J gave up 4 bases and V 0 bases, and 5 bases lay outside the gene matches. Germline CDR1 LGHDT, CDR2 YNNKEL (reference sequence). CDR3 length: 16 amino acids. The CDR3 region is CASSQDSGLASDTQYF. The CDR3 coding sequence is TGTGCCAGCAGCCAAGATTCGGGACTAGCATCAGATACGCAGTATTTT.

The rearrangement joins TRBV2 to TRBJ2-7; maybe TRBD2 (6 bases). This CDR3 comprises 11 residues. Germline loops: CDR1 SNHLY, CDR2 FYNNEI. V shed 3 bases and J shed 7 bases, with 7 bases lying between them. The CDR3 DNA sequence: TGTGCCAGCAGTGAGAGCGGGGAGCAGTACTTC. It encodes CASSESGEQYF.

This clone was picked up one time. This sequence joins TRBV29-1 and TRBJ1-5, with D unresolved. The CDR3 loop spans 13 amino acids. CDR1 and CDR2 from the germline V gene are SQVTM and ANQGSEA. The V end lost 4 bases, the J end lost 7 bases, and 14 bases lay between the germline ends. The CDR3 nucleotides are TGCAGCGTTGGGGGAGGGAGAGGGCAGCCCCAGCATTTT. Translation: CSVGGGRGQPQHF.